The clone carrying this T cell receptor beta chain was counted only a few times. These data originate in a study of identical twins. The germline V gene has CDR1 LGHDT and CDR2 YNNKEL (reference sequence). Trimming left V 4 bases short and J 6 bases short, with 16 bases between. The CDR3 consists of 14 residues. Through template switching, a universal primer site was introduced, and the cDNA contained unique molecular identifiers. Using its own MiXCR run on the 5' RACE reads, TCRdb lists one record per CDR3 protein. The table shows about 530,000 distinct CDR3 sequences, with 13% to 15% occurring only once. This same sample was also part of a study on yellow fever vaccine responses in identical twins.

The rearrangement links TRBV3-1 to TRBJ2-7, with D tentatively TRBD2 (6 bases). The receptor was isolated from a woman aged 18-29 years in good health. The sample taken for sequencing was CD4+ T cells sorted from blood. In DNA form, the CDR3 reads TGTGCCAGCAGCCCGGACTACCGCGCCCTCGAGCAGTACTTC. Translating gives CASSPDYRALEQYF.